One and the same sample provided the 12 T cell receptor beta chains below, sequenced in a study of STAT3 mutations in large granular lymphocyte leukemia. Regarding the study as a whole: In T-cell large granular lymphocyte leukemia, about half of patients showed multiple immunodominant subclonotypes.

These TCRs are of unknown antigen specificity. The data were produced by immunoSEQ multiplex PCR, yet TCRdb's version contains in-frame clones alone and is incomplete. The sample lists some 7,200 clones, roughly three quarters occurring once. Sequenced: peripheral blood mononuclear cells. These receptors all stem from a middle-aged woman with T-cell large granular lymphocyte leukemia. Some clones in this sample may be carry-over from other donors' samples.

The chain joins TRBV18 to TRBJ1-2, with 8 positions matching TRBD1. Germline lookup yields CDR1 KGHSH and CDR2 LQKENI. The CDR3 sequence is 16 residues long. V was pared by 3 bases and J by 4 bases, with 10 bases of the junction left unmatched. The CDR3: CASSPEQGVAAYGYTF. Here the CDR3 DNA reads TGTGCCAGCTCACCCGAACAGGGGGTGGCCGCCTATGGCTACACCTTC.

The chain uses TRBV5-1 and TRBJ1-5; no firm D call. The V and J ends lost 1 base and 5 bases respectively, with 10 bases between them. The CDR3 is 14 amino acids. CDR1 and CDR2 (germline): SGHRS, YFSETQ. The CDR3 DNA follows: TGCGCCAGCAGCTTGTCCCCGTTTGATCAGCCCCAGCATTTT. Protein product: CASSLSPFDQPQHF. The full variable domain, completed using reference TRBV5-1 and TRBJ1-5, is KAGVTQTPRYLIKTRGQQVTLSCSPISGHRSVSWYQQTPGQGLQFLFEYFSETQRNKGNFPGRFSGRQFSNSRSEMNVSTLELGDSALYLCASSLSPFDQPQHFGDGTRLSIL.

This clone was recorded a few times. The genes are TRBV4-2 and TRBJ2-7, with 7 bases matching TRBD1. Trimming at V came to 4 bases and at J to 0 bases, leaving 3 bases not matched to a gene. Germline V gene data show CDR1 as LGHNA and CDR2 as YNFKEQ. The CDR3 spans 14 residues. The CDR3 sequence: CASSPEGASYEQYF. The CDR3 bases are TGTGCCAGCAGCCCCGAGGGGGCCTCCTACGAGCAGTACTTC.

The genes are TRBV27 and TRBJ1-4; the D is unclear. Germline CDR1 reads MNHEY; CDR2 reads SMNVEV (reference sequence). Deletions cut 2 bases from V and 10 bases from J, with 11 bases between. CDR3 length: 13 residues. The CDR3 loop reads CASSLLRSGKLFF. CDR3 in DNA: TGTGCCAGCAGTTTACTTCGGAGCGGAAAACTGTTTTTT.

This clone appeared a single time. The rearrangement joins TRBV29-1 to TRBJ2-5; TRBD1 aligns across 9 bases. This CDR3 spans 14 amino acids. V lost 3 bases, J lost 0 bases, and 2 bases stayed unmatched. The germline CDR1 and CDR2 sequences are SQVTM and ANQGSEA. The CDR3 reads CSVEDRGYQETQYF. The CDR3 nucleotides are TGCAGCGTTGAGGACAGGGGATACCAAGAGACCCAGTACTTC.

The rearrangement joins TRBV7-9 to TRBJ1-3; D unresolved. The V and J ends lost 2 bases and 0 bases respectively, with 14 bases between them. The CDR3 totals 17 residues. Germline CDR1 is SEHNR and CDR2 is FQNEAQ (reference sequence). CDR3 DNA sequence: TGTGCCAGCAGCTTACTGGATTCCGAGTACTCTGGAAACACCATATATTTT. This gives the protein CASSLLDSEYSGNTIYF. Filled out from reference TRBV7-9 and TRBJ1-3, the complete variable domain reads DTGVSQNPRHKITKRGQNVTFRCDPISEHNRLYWYRQTLGQGPEFLTYFQNEAQLEKSRLLSDRFSAERPKGSFSTLEIQRTEQGDSAMYLCASSLLDSEYSGNTIYFGEGSWLTVV.

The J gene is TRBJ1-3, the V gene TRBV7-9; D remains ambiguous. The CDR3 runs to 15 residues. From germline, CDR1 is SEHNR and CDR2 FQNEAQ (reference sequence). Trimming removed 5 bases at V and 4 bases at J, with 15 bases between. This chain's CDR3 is CASSPQASPGNTIYF. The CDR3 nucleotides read TGTGCCAGCAGCCCACAAGCTTCTCCCGGAAACACCATATATTTT.

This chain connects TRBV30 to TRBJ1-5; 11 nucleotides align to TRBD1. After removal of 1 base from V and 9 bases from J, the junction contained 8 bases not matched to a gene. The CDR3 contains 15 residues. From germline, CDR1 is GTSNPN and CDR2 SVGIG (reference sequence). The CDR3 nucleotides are TGTGCCTGGAGTGAGGGGGACAGGGGGACGGGGCCCCAGCATTTT. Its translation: CAWSEGDRGTGPQHF.

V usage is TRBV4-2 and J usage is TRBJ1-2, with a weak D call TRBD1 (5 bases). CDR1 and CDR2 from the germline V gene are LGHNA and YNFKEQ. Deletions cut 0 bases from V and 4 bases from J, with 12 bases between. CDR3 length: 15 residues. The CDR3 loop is CASSQDVDSPYGYTF. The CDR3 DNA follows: TGTGCCAGCAGCCAAGATGTCGACAGTCCCTATGGCTACACCTTC.

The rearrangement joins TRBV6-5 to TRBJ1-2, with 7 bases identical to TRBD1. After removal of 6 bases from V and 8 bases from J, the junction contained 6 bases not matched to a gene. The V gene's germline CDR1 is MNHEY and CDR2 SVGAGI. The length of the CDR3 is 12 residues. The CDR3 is CASRKTGLGYTF. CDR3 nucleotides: TGTGCCAGCAGGAAGACAGGGTTAGGCTACACCTTC.

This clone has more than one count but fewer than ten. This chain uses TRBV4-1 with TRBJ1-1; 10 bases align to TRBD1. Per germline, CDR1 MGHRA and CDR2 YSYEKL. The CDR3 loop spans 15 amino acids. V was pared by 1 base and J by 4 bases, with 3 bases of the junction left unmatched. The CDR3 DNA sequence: TGCGCCAGCAGCCAAGTGGACAGGGGGGGCACTGAAGCTTTCTTT. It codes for CASSQVDRGGTEAFF.

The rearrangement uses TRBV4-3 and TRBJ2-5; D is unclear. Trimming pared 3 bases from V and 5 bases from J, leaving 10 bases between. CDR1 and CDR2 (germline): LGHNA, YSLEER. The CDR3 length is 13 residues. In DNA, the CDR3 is TGCGCCAGCAGCCAGGCCCGCAGGGAGACCCAGTACTTC. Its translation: CASSQARRETQYF.